This TCR beta chain was recovered during a study of OX40 agonist ivuxolimab in advanced cancers. Study in general: Intravenous ivuxolimab at 0.01 to 10 mg/kg was given to patients every 2 weeks. Overall study results and limits: At 0.1-3.0 mg/kg, partial responders had clonal expansion among the lowest observed.

This CDR3 is built from 15 residues. Germline-derived CDR1 and CDR2 are KGHSH and LQKENI. V was clipped by 3 bases and J by 3 bases; unmatched bases: 7. Here immunoSEQ multiplex PCR was the method, and the copy in TCRdb shows in-frame clones only, minus some. The sample has about 75,000 clones, around 83% seen once. Sampling of blood occurred at baseline, cycle 4 day 1, and cycle 7 day 1. On this clone: What it binds is unknown.

J is TRBJ2-7 and V is TRBV18, with 8 bases identical to TRBD2. Sequenced here: CD4+ or CD8+ T cells sorted from blood, sampled in a trial of the OX40 agonist ivuxolimab. The TCR was taken from an adult with an advanced solid tumor such as melanoma, head and neck, liver or kidney cancer. CDR3 protein: CASSPSSGNNYEQYF. CDR3 coding DNA: TGTGCCAGCTCACCTAGTAGCGGGAACAACTACGAGCAGTACTTC.